Described below is a single T cell receptor (beta chain) sequence and its context. This entry is derived from a study of blood T cell repertoires in COVID-19. The data were produced by immunoSEQ multiplex PCR, yet TCRdb's version contains in-frame clones alone and is incomplete. The sample yields some 82,000 clones, 65% to 90% seen once. The length of the CDR3 is 16 residues. Germline CDR1 and CDR2: KGHSH and LQKENI. J was trimmed by 6 bases and V by 2 bases; bases with no gene match: 7. This TCR was sampled from a man of 80 years or more with acute or convalescent COVID-19. The chain links TRBV18 to TRBJ1-6; TRBD1 matches at 7 bases. The sequencing sample was made of peripheral blood. CDR3: CASSPGPGQTNSPLHF. CDR3 sequence (DNA): TGTGCCAGCTCACCAGGCCCGGGACAGACTAATTCACCCCTCCACTTT.